This T cell receptor beta chain emerged from a study of CD8+ T cells in alopecia areata. Study overall: Treatment comprised oral tofacitinib, 5 to 10 mg twice daily, in treated patients. Tofacitinib was given for 6 to 18 months, then stopped for 6 months.

This clone showed up just a few times. Its antigen remains unidentified. Study outcomes and limitations: The study found that many expanded lesional clones persisted in scalp and blood during tofacitinib. A single nonresponder leaves the baseline CD8+ expansion link to response uncertain.

The treatment: oral pan-JAK inhibitor, 5-10 mg twice daily. RNA extraction and reverse transcription yielded cDNA as sequencing template. TCRdb's table, derived via immunoSEQ multiplex PCR, lists solely in-frame clones and lacks some. The sample lists roughly 190,000 clones, under 80% occurring once. The starting material was CD4+ T cells sorted from blood, obtained between weeks 47 and 50, from a patient treated with tofacitinib. The receptor's source is a human donor with alopecia areata.

For the CDR3, the DNA is TGTGCCAGCAGCTCTTCCGGGTATAATTCACCCCTCCACTTT. Protein product: CASSSSGYNSPLHF. This sequence joins TRBV7-2 and TRBJ1-6; D gene unclear. Germline values: CDR1 SGHTA, CDR2 FQGNSA. V lost 4 bases, J lost 4 bases, and 8 bases lay in between. CDR3 length: 14 amino acids.